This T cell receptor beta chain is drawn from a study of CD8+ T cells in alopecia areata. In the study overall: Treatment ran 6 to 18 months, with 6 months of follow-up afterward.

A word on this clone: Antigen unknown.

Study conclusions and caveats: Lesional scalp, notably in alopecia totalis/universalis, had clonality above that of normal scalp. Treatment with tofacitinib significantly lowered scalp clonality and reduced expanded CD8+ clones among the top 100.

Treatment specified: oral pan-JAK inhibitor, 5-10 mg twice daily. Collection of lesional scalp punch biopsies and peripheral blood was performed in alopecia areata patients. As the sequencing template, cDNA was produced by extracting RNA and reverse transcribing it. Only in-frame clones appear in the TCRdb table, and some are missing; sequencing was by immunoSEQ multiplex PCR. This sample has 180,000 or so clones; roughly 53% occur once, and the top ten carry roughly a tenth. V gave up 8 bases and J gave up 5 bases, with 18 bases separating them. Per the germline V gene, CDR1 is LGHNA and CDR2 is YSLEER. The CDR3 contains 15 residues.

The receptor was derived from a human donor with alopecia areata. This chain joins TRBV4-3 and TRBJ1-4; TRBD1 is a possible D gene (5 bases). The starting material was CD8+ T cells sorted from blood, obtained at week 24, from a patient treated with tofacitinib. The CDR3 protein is CASGPSWGGNEKLFF. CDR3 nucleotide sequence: TGCGCCAGCGGCCCTTCGTGGGGGGGGAATGAAAAACTGTTTTTT.